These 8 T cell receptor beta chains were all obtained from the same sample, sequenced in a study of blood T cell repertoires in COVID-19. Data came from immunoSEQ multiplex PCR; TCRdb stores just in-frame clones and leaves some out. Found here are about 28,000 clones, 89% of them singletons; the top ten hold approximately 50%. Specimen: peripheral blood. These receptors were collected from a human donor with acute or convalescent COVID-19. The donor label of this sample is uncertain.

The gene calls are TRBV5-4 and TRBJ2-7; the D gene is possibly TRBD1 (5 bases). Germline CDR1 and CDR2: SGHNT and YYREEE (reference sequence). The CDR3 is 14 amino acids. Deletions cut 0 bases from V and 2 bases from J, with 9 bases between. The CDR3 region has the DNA TGTGCCAGCAGCTTGGACAGGATGGCCTACGAGCAGTACTTC. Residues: CASSLDRMAYEQYF.

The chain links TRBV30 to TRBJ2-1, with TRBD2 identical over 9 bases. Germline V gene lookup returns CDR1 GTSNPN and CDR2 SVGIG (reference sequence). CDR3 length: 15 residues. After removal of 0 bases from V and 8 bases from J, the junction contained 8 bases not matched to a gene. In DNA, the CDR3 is TGTGCCTGGAGTGTACTTAGCGGGAGTGTTCATGAGCAGTTCTTC. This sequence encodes CAWSVLSGSVHEQFF.

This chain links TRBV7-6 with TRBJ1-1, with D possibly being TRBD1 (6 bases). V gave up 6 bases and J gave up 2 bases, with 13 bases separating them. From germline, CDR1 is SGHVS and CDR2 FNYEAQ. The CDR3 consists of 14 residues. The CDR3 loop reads CASRSQGLNTEAFF. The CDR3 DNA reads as TGTGCCAGCAGGTCACAGGGTCTTAACACTGAAGCTTTCTTT.

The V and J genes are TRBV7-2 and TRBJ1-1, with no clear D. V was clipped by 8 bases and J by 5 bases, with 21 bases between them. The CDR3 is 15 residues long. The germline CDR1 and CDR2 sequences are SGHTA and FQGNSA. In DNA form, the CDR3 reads TGTGCCAGCGGTAATGTGAAATTGAGGGCTACTGAAGCTTTCTTT. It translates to CASGNVKLRATEAFF.

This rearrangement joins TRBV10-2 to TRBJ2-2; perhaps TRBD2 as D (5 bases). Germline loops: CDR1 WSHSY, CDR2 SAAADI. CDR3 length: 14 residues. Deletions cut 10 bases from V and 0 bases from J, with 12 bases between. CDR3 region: CAIKSSANTGELFF. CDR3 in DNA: TGCGCCATCAAGAGTAGCGCGAACACCGGGGAGCTGTTTTTT.

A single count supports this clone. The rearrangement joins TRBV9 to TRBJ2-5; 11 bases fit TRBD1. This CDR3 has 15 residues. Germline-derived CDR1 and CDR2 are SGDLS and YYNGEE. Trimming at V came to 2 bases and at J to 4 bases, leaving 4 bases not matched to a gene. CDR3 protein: CASSVTGTGGETQYF. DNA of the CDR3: TGTGCCAGCAGCGTGACGGGGACAGGGGGAGAGACCCAGTACTTC.

The CDR3 spells CASSPLYEQYF. CDR3 in DNA: TGTGCCAGCAGTCCATTGTACGAGCAGTACTTC. V usage is TRBV6-5 and J usage is TRBJ2-7; D is ambiguous. This CDR3 is built from 11 residues. The ends were cut back, 5 bases at V and 4 bases at J, with 6 bases in the middle. Germline-derived CDR1 and CDR2 are MNHEY and SVGAGI.

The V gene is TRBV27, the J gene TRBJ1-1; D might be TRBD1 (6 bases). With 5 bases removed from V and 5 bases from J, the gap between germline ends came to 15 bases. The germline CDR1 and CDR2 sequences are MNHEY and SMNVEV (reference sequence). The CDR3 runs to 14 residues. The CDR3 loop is CASSAVGARTEAFF. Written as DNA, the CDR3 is TGTGCCAGCAGTGCGGTGGGGGCGCGGACTGAAGCTTTCTTT.